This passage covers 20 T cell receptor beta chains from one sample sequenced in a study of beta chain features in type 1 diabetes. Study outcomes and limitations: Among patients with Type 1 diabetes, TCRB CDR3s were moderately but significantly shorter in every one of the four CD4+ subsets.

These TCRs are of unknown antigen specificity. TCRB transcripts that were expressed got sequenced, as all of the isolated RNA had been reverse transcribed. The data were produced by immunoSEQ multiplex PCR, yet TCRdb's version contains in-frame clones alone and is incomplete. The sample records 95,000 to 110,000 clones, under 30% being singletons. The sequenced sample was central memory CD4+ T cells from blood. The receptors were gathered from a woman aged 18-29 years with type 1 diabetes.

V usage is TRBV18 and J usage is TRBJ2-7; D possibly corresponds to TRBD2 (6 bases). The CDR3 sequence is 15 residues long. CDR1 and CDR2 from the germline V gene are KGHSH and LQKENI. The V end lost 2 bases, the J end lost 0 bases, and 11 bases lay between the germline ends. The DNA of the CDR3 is TGTGCCAGCTCACCAAACTCGGAGGGCTCCTACGAGCAGTACGTC. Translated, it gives CASSPNSEGSYEQYV.

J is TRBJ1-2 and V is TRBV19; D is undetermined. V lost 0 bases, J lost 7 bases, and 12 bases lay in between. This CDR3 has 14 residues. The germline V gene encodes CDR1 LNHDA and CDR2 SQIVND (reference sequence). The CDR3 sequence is CASSIDGAAAGYTF. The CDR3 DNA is TGTGCCAGTAGTATAGATGGTGCGGCGGCTGGCTACACCTTC. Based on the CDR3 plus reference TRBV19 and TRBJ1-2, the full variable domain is DGGITQSPKYLFRKEGQNVTLSCEQNLNHDAMYWYRQDPGQGLRLIYYSQIVNDFQKGDIAEGYSVSREKKESFPLTVTSAQKNPTAFYLCASSIDGAAAGYTFGSGTRLTVV.

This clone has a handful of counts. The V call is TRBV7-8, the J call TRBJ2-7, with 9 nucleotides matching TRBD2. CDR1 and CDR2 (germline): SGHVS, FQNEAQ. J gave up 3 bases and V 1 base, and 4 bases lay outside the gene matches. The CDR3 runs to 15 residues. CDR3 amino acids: CASSLGAGGVYEQYF. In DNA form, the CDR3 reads TGTGCCAGCAGCTTAGGAGCGGGAGGAGTCTACGAGCAGTACTTC.

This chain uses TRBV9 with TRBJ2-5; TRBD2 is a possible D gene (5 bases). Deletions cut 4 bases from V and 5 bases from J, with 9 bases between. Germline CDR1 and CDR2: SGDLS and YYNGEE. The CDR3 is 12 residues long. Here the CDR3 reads CASSPGEETQYF. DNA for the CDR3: TGTGCCAGCAGCCCTGGGGAGGAGACCCAGTACTTC.

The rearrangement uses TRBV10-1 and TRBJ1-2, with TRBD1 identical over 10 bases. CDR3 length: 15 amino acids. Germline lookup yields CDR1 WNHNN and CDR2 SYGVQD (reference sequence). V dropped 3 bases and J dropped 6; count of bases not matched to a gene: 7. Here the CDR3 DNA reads TGCGCCAGCAGTGATCCCGGGACAGGGGTACATGGCTACACCTTC. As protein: CASSDPGTGVHGYTF.

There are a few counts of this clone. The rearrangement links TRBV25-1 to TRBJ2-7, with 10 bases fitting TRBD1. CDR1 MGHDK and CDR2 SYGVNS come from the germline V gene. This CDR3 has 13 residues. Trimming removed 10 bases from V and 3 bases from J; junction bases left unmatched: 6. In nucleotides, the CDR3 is TGTGCCACCCAGACAGGGGGCGGCTACGAGCAGTACTTC. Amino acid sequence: CATQTGGGYEQYF.

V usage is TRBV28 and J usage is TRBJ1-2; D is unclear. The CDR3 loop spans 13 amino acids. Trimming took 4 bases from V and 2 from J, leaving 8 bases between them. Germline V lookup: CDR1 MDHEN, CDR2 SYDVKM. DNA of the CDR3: TGTGCCAGCAGTTCGTCGGTCAACTATGGCTACACCTTC. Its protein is CASSSSVNYGYTF.

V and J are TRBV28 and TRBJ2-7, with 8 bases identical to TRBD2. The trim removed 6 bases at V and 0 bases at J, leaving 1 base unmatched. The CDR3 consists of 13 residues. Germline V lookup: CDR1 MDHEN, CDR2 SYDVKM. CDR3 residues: CASRSGSSYEQYF. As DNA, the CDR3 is TGTGCCAGCAGAAGCGGGAGCTCCTACGAGCAGTACTTC.

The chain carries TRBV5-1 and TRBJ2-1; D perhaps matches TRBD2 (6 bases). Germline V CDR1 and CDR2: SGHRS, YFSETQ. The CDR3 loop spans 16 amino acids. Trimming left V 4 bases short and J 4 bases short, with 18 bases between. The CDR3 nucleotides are TGCGCCAGCAGCCCGGGACTTAGCCCTCATTACAATGAGCAGTTCTTC. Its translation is CASSPGLSPHYNEQFF.

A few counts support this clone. The CDR3 reads CAGGVYSGNTIYF. Here the CDR3 DNA reads TGTGCCGGAGGCGTCTACTCTGGAAACACCATATATTTT. The chain joins TRBV6-1 to TRBJ1-3; D is ambiguous. This CDR3 has 13 amino acids. The germline V gene encodes CDR1 MNHNS and CDR2 SASEGT. Trimming took 11 bases from V and 0 from J, leaving 11 bases between them.

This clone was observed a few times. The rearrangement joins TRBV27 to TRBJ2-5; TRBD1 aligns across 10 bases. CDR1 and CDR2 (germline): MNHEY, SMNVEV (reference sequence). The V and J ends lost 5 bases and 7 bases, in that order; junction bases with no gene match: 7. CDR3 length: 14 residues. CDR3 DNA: TGTGCCAGCAGTCAAGACAGGGGGCGCGGGACCCAGTACTTC. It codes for CASSQDRGRGTQYF.

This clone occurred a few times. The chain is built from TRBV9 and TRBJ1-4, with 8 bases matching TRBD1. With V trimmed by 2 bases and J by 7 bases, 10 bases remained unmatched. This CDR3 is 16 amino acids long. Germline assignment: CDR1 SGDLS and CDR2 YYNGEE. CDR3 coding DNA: TGTGCCAGCAGCGTTGACCAGGGGGCGCGAGGTGAAAAACTGTTTTTT. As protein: CASSVDQGARGEKLFF.

The CDR3 loop reads CAWDAGAYEQYF. The CDR3 coding sequence is TGTGCCTGGGACGCCGGAGCCTACGAGCAGTACTTC. The chain recombines TRBV30 with TRBJ2-7; no clear D gene. V lost 5 bases, J lost 2 bases, and 10 bases lay in between. CDR3 size: 12 residues. The V gene's germline CDR1 is GTSNPN and CDR2 SVGIG (reference sequence). Full variable domain (outside the CDR3, taken from reference TRBV30 and TRBJ2-7): SQTIHQWPATLVQPVGSPLSLECTVEGTSNPNLYWYRQAAGRGLQLLFYSVGIGQISSEVPQNLSASRPQDRQFILSSKKLLLSDSGFYLCAWDAGAYEQYFGPGTRLTVT.

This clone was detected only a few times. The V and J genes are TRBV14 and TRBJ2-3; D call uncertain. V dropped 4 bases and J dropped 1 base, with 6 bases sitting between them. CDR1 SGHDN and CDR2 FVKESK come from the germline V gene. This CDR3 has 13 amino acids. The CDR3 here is CASSPVGTDTQYF. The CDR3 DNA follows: TGTGCCAGCAGCCCGGTCGGCACAGATACGCAGTATTTT. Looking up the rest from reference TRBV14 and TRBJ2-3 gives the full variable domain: EAGVTQFPSHSVIEKGQTVTLRCDPISGHDNLYWYRRVMGKEIKFLLHFVKESKQDESGMPNNRFLAERTGGTYSTLKVQPAELEDSGVYFCASSPVGTDTQYFGPGTRLTVL.

For the CDR3, the DNA is TGTGCCAGCAGTCGAGCCGCGTCAACCGGGGAGCTGTTTTTT. Amino acids: CASSRAASTGELFF. The chain carries TRBV2 and TRBJ2-2; D not certain. The CDR3 has 14 residues. From germline, CDR1 is SNHLY and CDR2 FYNNEI. Trimming pared 5 bases from V and 5 bases from J, leaving 12 bases between.

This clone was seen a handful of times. The CDR3 here is CASSWMTGPVSKNIQYF. CDR3 DNA: TGTGCCAGTAGTTGGATGACAGGGCCCGTTTCCAAAAACATTCAGTACTTC. The chain uses TRBV19 and TRBJ2-4; 7 bases fit TRBD1. Trimming at V came to 5 bases and at J to 2 bases, leaving 12 bases not matched to a gene. CDR3 length: 17 amino acids. The germline CDR1 and CDR2 sequences are LNHDA and SQIVND (reference sequence). Complete variable domain (other parts from reference TRBV19 and TRBJ2-4): DGGITQSPKYLFRKEGQNVTLSCEQNLNHDAMYWYRQDPGQGLRLIYYSQIVNDFQKGDIAEGYSVSREKKESFPLTVTSAQKNPTAFYLCASSWMTGPVSKNIQYFGAGTRLSVL.

The CDR3 here is CASSSRGSGGYNEQFF. CDR3 in DNA: TGCGCCAGCAGCTCCCGGGGTAGCGGGGGTTACAATGAGCAGTTCTTC. The chain carries TRBV5-1 and TRBJ2-1, with 9 bases identical to TRBD2. The J segment lost 4 bases and the V segment lost 3 bases, leaving 8 bases of the junction unmatched. Germline lookup yields CDR1 SGHRS and CDR2 YFSETQ. CDR3 size: 16 residues.

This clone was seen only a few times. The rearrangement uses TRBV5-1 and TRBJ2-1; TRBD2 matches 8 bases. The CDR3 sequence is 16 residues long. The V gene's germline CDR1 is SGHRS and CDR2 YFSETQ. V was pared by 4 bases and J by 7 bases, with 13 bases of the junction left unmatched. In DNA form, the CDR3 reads TGCGCCAGCAGCCAGGCCCTAGCGGGCTCGGGAAATGAGCAGTTCTTC. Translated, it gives CASSQALAGSGNEQFF.

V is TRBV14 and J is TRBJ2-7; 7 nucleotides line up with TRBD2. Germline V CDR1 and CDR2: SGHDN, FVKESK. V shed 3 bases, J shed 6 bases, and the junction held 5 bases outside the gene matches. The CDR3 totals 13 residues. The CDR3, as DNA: TGTGCCAGCAGCCAGGTAGCTAGCGGCGAGCAGTACGTC. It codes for CASSQVASGEQYV.

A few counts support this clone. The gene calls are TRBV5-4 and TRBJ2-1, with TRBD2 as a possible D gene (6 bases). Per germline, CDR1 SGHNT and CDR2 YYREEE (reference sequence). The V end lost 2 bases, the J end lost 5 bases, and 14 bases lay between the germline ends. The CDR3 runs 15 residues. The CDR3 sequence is CASSLPGVRDNEQFF. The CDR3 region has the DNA TGTGCCAGCAGCTTACCGGGAGTTAGAGACAATGAGCAGTTCTTC.